Below, one TCR beta chain is given with its context. Extraction of total RNA produced a minimum of 5.5 micrograms from each sample. A second PCR, run for about 6 to 12 cycles, used a sample-barcoded 5' primer plus a J-beta primer mix. TCRdb used MiXCR to reprocess the 5' RACE reads, holding one entry per CDR3 protein. The data contain 850,000 to 950,000 distinct CDR3 sequences, 29% of them singletons. V lost 6 bases to trimming and J lost 2 bases, with 17 bases between them. Germline V CDR1 and CDR2: KGHSH, LQKENI. The CDR3 extends over 16 amino acids. This sample was taken from a study of blood T cells in healthy people across ages.

The specimen sequenced was blood. The chain employs TRBV18 and TRBJ1-5, with D maybe TRBD1 (6 bases). The clonotype was recovered from a woman aged 80 or over in good health. CDR3 nucleotide sequence: TGTGCCAGCTCTCAGGGAGGGGGATTTCGCAATCAGCCCCAGCATTTT. This translates into CASSQGGGFRNQPQHF.